A selection of T cell receptor beta chains follows, all from one sample in a study of T-cell reconstitution after alpha-beta-depleted transplantation in children. TCRdb itself ran the PCR reads through MiXCR, one entry per CDR3 protein. Of some 48,000 distinct CDR3 sequences in the sample, roughly 5% were seen once. The sequencing used PBMCs, mostly from graft donor cells, collected 60 days after TCRalphabeta/CD19-depleted stem cell transplant. Every receptor here comes from a female patient aged 2 to 10 who had a stem cell transplant for aplastic anemia, so the T cells may come from the graft donor. The CDR3 runs from the conserved cysteine through the conserved F or W.

V,CDR3
TRBV29-1,CSVADISEQYF
TRBV3-1,CASSQEGRDEQYF
TRBV30,CAWSVSAGYNEQFF
TRBV7-8,CASSPGTGGFNEQLF
TRBV29-1,CSVEARTGGVVGEQFF
TRBV6-2/TRBV6-3,CASSPPPGAPSQPQHF
TRBV7-2,CASNTAGAAREQFF
TRBV11-1,CASSLGDRQPNTEAFF
TRBV30,CAWSVGGSGTDTQYF
TRBV20-1,CSASKGLQETQYF
TRBV12-3/TRBV12-4,CASSPRLPGSQETQYF
TRBV7-6,CASRLLPGGGPPDTQYF
TRBV9,CASSIRRLAGFNEQFF
TRBV29-1,CSVAVQTRGRGDTQYF
TRBV5-1,CASSAGLAGGVDEQFF
TRBV7-9,CASSSKSGGSLVGELFF
TRBV2,CASSEGGSPTDTQYF
TRBV20-1,CSARLHTYEQYF
TRBV4-1,CASSQPPSGGGLDTQYF
TRBV6-1,CASSASGTDNEKLFF
TRBV5-1,CASSPSIAGENIQYF
TRBV4-1,CASSQETQETQYF
TRBV12-3/TRBV12-4,CASSFKRGALGTDTQYF
TRBV28,CASSLLGLAAKYEQYF
TRBV5-1,CASSLRTAGAMAGLTHEQYF
TRBV20-1,CSARVRGQNTEAFF
TRBV7-6,CASSFYANTGELFF
TRBV12-3/TRBV12-4,CASSLNMGRQETQYF
TRBV5-1,CASRANSGKNTDTQYF
TRBV2,CASSEGGTGNQPQHF
TRBV28,CASSDPSGLTDTQYF
TRBV29-1,CSVGRKETGRLNEQFF
TRBV20-1,CSGEGPYNEQFF
TRBV4-2,CASSRQAGVGTGELFF
TRBV20-1,CSAPGLAGVNEQFF
TRBV7-6,CASSLSRTADTQYF
TRBV20-1,CSIRQGSSGQPQHF
TRBV19,CASSIAGLYEQYF
TRBV5-1,CASNLEGEQFF
TRBV20-1,CSASRDRRQETQYF
TRBV7-2,CASSLAGGPNQPQHF
TRBV20-1,CSASPGKNIQYF
TRBV2,CASEQNPPSGANVLTF
TRBV18,CASSPFRVTSTDTQYF
TRBV29-1,CSVETGRAYGYTF
TRBV9,CASSVDPEYTGYTF